This TCR beta chain came from a study of tumor-infiltrating lymphocytes in primary liver carcinoma. Researchers drew blood RNA from unsorted whole blood and extracted germline DNA as well. Total RNA (approximately 0.5 ug) served as template for TCR beta cDNA synthesis primed by a constant-region primer. What produced the TCR beta libraries was three nested multiplex PCR rounds using slightly modified ARM-PCR. For approximately 11 cycles apiece, the opening two PCR rounds ran with TRBV1-TRBV30 forward primers and a C-beta reverse primer. Each CDR3 protein gets one entry after TCRdb re-called the multiplex PCR reads with MiXCR. The sample has approximately 320,000 distinct CDR3 sequences; about three fifths are singletons. Note on this clonotype: Antigen unknown.

Overall study results and limits: The 250 largest clones made up significantly more of tumor than blood repertoires (p = 0.039).

The V segment lost 4 bases and the J segment 5 bases; nucleotides outside the gene matches: 13. The CDR3 spans 17 residues. Germline CDR1 reads SEHNR; CDR2 reads FQNEAQ (reference sequence). The TCR comes from a woman in her thirties with primary liver carcinoma and hepatitis B virus infection. J is TRBJ2-2 and V is TRBV7-9; TRBD2 matches at 7 bases. Sequenced sample: peripheral blood. CDR3 coding DNA: TGTGCCAGCAGCTCTGGAGGTCGAGCGGGACGGACCGGGGAGCTGTTTTTT. Amino acids: CASSSGGRAGRTGELFF.